This paragraph covers one T cell receptor beta chain sequence. Its antigen is currently unknown. V was shortened by 2 bases and J by 3 bases, with 8 bases between the two germline ends. Germline V gives CDR1 GTSNPN, CDR2 SVGIG (reference sequence). The CDR3 loop spans 13 amino acids. The data stem from a study of cytomegalovirus exposure and HLA in healthy donors. At the level of the study: The same platform used for the approximately 670 first-cohort repertoires was also used for the 100 to 150 validation repertoires, as a later analysis reported. Study-wide points: Most TCRs appeared rarely, but some public TCRs recurred in many donors.

TCRdb's table, derived via immunoSEQ multiplex PCR, lists solely in-frame clones and lacks some. The table lists 200,000 to 250,000 clones, over 80% of them singletons. The sequence came from a woman aged 25-40 years in good health and CMV-seropositive. The chain joins TRBV30 to TRBJ2-1; no firm D call. Specimen: PBMCs. CDR3 nucleotide sequence: TGTGCCTGGAGTTTGGATAGCTACAATGAGCAGTTCTTC. It specifies CAWSLDSYNEQFF.